The source of this T cell receptor (beta chain) is a study of PD-1 blockade in classical Hodgkin lymphoma. Study-wide findings and caveats: In CD4+ cells, TCR diversity went up significantly by C4D1, but in CD8+ cells it did not. Complete responders started with a diversity level that resembled newly diagnosed patients at baseline. Relapsed/refractory patients reportedly had the lowest baseline TCR diversity, below newly diagnosed patients, who were below healthy donors.

Produced via immunoSEQ multiplex PCR; TCRdb's table is partial and in-frame only. The repertoire consists of tens of thousands of clones, with around 86% occurring once and the leading ten covering around 3%. Notes on this clone: Its antigen is still unknown.

Described time point: cycle 4 day 1 (C4D1), after around six weeks of nivolumab. Relapse was seen in all patients after autologous stem cell transplantation, and brentuximab vedotin exposure was variable. Magnetic depletion of unwanted cells isolated CD4+ T cells from thawed PBMCs. This CDR3 region has 18 residues. Germline lookup yields CDR1 SGHNT and CDR2 YYREEE (reference sequence). The V segment lost 3 bases and the J segment 2 bases; nucleotides outside the gene matches: 12. The genes are TRBV5-4 and TRBJ2-3; the match to TRBD2 covers 10 bases. The TCR sequence derives from a human donor with classical Hodgkin lymphoma. The source was CD4+ T cells from blood, collected before the fourth cycle of nivolumab. The CDR3 nucleotides are TGTGCCAGCAGCTCGGAGGCTAGCGGGGGCGCTCCCACAGATACGCAGTATTTT. Protein: CASSSEASGGAPTDTQYF.